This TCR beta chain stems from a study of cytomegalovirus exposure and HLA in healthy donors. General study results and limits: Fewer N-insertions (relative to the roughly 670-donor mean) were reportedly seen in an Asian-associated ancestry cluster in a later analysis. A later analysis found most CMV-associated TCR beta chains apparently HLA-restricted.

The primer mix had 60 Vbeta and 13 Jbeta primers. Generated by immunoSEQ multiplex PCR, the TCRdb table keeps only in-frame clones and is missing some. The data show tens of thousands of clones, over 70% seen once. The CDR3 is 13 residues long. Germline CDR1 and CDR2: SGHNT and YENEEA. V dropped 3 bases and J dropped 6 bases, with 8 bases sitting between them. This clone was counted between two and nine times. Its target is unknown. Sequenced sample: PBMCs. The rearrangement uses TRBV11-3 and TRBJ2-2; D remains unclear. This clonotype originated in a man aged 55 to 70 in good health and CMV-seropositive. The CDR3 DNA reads TGTGCCAGCAGCTTCCGGGTGGCCGGGGAGCTGTTTTTT. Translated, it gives CASSFRVAGELFF.